Shown below are 2 T cell receptor beta chains from a single sample sequenced in a study of OX40 agonist ivuxolimab in advanced cancers. Data came from immunoSEQ multiplex PCR; TCRdb stores just in-frame clones and leaves some out. The sample carries about 24,000 clones, just under 75% recorded once. Here the sequenced sample was CD4+ or CD8+ T cells sorted from blood, taken in a trial of the OX40 agonist ivuxolimab. Receptors originate from an adult with an advanced solid tumor such as melanoma, head and neck, liver or kidney cancer.

V gene TRBV6-1 combines with J gene TRBJ2-1; D not certain. Germline assignment: CDR1 MNHNS and CDR2 SASEGT. The V and J ends lost 1 base and 12 bases respectively, with 4 bases between them. CDR3 length: 10 residues. In DNA, the CDR3 is TGTGCCAGCAGTGAAGGTGCGCAGTTCTTC. Protein product: CASSEGAQFF.

Here the CDR3 reads CASSWGARETYEQYF. CDR3 DNA: TGTGCCAGCAGCTGGGGGGCCAGGGAGACCTACGAGCAGTACTTC. The chain combines TRBV5-5 with TRBJ2-7; D tentatively reads TRBD1 or TRBD2 (6 bases each). CDR3 size: 15 residues. V lost 3 bases and J 2 bases, leaving 15 bases between the germline ends. The germline V gene has CDR1 SGHKS and CDR2 YYEKEE (reference sequence). Filled out from reference TRBV5-5 and TRBJ2-7, the complete variable domain reads DAGVTQSPTHLIKTRGQQVTLRCSPISGHKSVSWYQQVLGQGPQFIFQYYEKEERGRGNFPDRFSARQFPNYSSELNVNALLLGDSALYLCASSWGARETYEQYFGPGTRLTVT.